The 8 T cell receptor beta chains listed next were all sequenced from one sample in a study of T cells in Graves' hyperthyroidism and ophthalmopathy. Amplification of TCR beta CDR3 regions used RNA as the template. HTBI primers drove first-round RT-PCR of the TCR CDR3. TCRdb ran MiXCR on the multiplex PCR reads and lists one entry per CDR3 protein. The sample shows approximately 300,000 distinct CDR3 sequences, roughly 19% of them seen only once. Sequencing used blood. These TCRs come from a man aged 50-60 years with Graves' ophthalmopathy.

This clonotype turned up a few times. The chain joins TRBV6-1 to TRBJ1-2, with 7 bases aligning to TRBD1. The CDR3 totals 13 residues. Germline V gene sequence: CDR1 MNHNS, CDR2 SASEGT. V gave up 5 bases and J gave up 3 bases; unmatched junction bases: 3. The CDR3 sequence: CASSWTGDYGYTF. The CDR3 nucleotides read TGTGCCAGCAGTTGGACAGGCGACTATGGCTACACCTTC.

The rearrangement links TRBV5-6 to TRBJ2-3; possible D gene TRBD2, 5 bases. The V gene lost 3 bases and the J gene lost 0 bases, with 14 bases spanning the gap. Germline CDR1 and CDR2: SGHDT and YYEEEE. The CDR3 is made up of 16 amino acids. DNA for the CDR3: TGTGCCAGCAGCTCCATGCTAGCTACTAGCACAGATACGCAGTATTTT. Amino acids: CASSSMLATSTDTQYF.

CDR3 nucleotides: TGTGCCAGCAGTTACAGCCGCTCTGGAAACACCATATATTTT. This gives the protein CASSYSRSGNTIYF. V is TRBV6-2 or TRBV6-3 and J is TRBJ1-3; D gene uncertain. Trimming pared 2 bases from V and 0 bases from J, leaving 5 bases between. This CDR3 spans 14 amino acids. Germline assignment: CDR1 MNHEY and CDR2 SVGEGT.

At least ten counts were recorded for this clonotype. V and J are TRBV28 and TRBJ1-1, with D perhaps matching TRBD1 (5 bases). Trimming took 3 bases from V and 1 from J, leaving 15 bases between them. Germline V lookup: CDR1 MDHEN, CDR2 SYDVKM. This CDR3 is built from 16 residues. The chain's CDR3 is CASSLGEWGGNTEAFF. The CDR3, as DNA: TGTGCCAGCAGTTTGGGGGAGTGGGGGGGGAACACTGAAGCTTTCTTT.

This clonotype came up a few times. In nucleotides, the CDR3 is TGTGCCAGCAGCCTGAACCCCGGGACTAGCGGGAGTCGCTACAATGAGCAGTTCTTC. Its protein product is CASSLNPGTSGSRYNEQFF. This chain joins TRBV6-1 and TRBJ2-1, with 14 bases that match TRBD2. Germline loops: CDR1 MNHNS, CDR2 SASEGT. J was trimmed by 3 bases and V by 6 bases; bases with no gene match: 13. The CDR3 length is 19 residues.

V gene TRBV12-5 combines with J gene TRBJ2-5, with D possibly being TRBD1 or TRBD2 (6 bases each). V was trimmed by 5 bases and J by 9 bases, leaving 22 bases between them. The CDR3 covers 15 residues. Germline V gives CDR1 LGHNT, CDR2 FRNRAP. The CDR3 loop reads CASGPTQGRREAQYF. CDR3 DNA sequence: TGTGCTAGTGGTCCCACCCAGGGGAGGAGGGAGGCCCAGTACTTC.

This clonotype was recorded at least ten times. The chain links TRBV20-1 to TRBJ2-7; a possible D gene is TRBD1 (5 bases). The CDR3 covers 13 residues. The germline V gene encodes CDR1 DFQATT and CDR2 SNEGSKA (reference sequence). The V end lost 2 bases, the J end lost 3 bases, and 11 bases lay between the germline ends. The DNA of the CDR3 is TGCAGTGCTAGACCCTCCGACAGCTACGAGCAGTACTTC. Its translation is CSARPSDSYEQYF.

The rearrangement joins TRBV9 to TRBJ1-6; weak D call: TRBD1 (6 bases). Germline V gene lookup returns CDR1 SGDLS and CDR2 YYNGEE. This CDR3 has 14 amino acids. V was clipped by 3 bases and J by 4 bases, with 8 bases between them. The CDR3 region has the DNA TGTGCCAGCAGCGGCGGGACATATAATTCACCCCTCCACTTT. Protein sequence: CASSGGTYNSPLHF.